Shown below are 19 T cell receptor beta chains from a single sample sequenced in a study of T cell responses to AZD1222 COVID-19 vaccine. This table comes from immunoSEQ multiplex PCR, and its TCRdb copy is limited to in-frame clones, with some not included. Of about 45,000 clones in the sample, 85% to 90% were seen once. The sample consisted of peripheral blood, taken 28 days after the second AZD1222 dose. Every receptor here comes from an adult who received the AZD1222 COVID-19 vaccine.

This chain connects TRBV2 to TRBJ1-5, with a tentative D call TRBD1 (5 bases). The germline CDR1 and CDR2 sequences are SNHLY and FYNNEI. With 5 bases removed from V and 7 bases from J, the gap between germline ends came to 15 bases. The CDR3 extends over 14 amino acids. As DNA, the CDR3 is TGTGCCAGCAGTTCCCTTGGCGGGGACCAGCCCCAGCATTTT. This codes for CASSSLGGDQPQHF.

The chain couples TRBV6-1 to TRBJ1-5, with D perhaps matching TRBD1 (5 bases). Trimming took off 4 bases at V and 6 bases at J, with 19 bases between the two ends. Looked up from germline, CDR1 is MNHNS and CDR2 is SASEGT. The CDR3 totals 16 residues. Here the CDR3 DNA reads TGTGCCAGCAGTGGCGTCGGGGCACAAGGAGCTCAGCCCCAGCATTTT. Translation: CASSGVGAQGAQPQHF.

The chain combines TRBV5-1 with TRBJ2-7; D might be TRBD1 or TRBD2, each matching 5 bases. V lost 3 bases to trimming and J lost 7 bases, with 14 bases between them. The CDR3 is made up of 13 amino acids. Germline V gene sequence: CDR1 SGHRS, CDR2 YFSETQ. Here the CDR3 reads CASSWTPGREQYF. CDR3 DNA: TGCGCCAGCAGCTGGACCCCGGGACGGGAGCAGTACTTC.

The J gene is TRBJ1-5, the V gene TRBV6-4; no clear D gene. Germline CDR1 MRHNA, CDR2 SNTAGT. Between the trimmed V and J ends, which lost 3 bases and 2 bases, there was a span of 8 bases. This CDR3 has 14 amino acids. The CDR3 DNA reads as TGTGCCAGCAGTGAAGGGTTGGGCAATCAGCCCCAGCATTTT. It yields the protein CASSEGLGNQPQHF.

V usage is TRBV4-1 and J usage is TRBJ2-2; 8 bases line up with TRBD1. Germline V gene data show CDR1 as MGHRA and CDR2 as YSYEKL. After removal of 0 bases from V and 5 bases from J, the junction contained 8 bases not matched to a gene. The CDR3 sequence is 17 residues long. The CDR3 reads CASSQDLAGGRTGELFF. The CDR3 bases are TGCGCCAGCAGCCAAGATTTGGCAGGGGGCAGGACCGGGGAGCTGTTTTTT.

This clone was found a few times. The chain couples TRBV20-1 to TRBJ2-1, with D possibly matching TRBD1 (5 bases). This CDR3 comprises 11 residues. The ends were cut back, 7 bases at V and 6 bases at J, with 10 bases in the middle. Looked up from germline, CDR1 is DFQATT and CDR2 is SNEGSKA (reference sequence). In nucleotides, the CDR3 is TGCAGTGGGGGCGAGTTCAATGAGCAGTTCTTC. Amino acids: CSGGEFNEQFF.

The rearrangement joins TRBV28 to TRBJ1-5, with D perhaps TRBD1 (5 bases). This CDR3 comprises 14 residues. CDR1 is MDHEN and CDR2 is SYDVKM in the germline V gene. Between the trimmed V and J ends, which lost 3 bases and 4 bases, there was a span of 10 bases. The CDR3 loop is CASSLRQMNQPQHF. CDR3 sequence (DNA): TGTGCCAGCAGTTTGCGACAGATGAATCAGCCCCAGCATTTT.

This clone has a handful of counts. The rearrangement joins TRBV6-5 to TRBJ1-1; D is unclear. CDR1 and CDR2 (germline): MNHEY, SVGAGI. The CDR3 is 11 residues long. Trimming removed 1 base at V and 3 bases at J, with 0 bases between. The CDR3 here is CASSYYTEAFF. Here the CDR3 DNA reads TGTGCCAGCAGTTACTACACTGAAGCTTTCTTT.

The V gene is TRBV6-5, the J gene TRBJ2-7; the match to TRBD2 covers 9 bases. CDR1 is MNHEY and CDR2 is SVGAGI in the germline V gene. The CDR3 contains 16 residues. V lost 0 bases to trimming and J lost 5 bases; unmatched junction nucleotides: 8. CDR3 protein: CASSYSWREGPNEQYF. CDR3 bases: TGTGCCAGCAGTTACTCGTGGCGGGAGGGCCCCAACGAGCAGTACTTC.

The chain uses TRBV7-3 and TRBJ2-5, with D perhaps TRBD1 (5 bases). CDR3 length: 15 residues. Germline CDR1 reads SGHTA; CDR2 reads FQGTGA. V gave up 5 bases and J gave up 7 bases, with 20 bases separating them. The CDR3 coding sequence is TGTGCCAGCAGCGAAGGGGCAGGGCAGGATGGGACCCAGTACTTC. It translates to CASSEGAGQDGTQYF.

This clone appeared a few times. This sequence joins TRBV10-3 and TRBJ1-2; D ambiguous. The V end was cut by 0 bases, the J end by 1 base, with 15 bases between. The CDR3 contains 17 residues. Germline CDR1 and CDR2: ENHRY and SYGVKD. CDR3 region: CAISESGWSDFNYGYTF. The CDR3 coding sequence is TGTGCCATCAGTGAGTCAGGCTGGAGTGACTTTAACTATGGCTACACCTTC.

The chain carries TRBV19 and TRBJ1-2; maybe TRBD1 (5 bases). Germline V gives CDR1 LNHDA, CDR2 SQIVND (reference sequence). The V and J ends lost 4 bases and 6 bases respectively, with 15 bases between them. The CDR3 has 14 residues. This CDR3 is CASSKLGLGNGYTF. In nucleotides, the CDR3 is TGTGCCAGTAGTAAGCTGGGACTAGGTAATGGCTACACCTTC.

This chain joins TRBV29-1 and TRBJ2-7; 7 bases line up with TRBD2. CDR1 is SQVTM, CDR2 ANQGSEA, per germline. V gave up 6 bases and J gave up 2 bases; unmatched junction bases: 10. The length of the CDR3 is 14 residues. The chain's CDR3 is CSVLLASGAYEQYF. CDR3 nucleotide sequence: TGCAGCGTCCTACTAGCGAGTGGGGCCTACGAGCAGTACTTC.

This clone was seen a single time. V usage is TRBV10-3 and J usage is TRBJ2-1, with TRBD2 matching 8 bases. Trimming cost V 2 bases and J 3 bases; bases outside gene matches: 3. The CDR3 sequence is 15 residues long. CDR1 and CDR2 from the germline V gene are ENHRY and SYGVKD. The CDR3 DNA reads TGTGCCATCAGTGAGGGGCTAGCGGGCTACAATGAGCAGTTCTTC. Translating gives CAISEGLAGYNEQFF.

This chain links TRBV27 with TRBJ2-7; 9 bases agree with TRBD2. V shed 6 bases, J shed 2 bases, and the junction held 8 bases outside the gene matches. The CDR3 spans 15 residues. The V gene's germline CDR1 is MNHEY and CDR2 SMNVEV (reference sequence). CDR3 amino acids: CASRSPGLAAYEQYF. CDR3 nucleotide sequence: TGTGCCAGCAGAAGCCCGGGACTAGCAGCCTACGAGCAGTACTTC.

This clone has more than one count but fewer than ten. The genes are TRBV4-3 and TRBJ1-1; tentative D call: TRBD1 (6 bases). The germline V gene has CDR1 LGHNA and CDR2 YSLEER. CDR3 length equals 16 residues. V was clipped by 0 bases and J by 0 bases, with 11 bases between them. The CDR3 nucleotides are TGCGCCAGCAGCCAAGATGGACAGACAATGAACACTGAAGCTTTCTTT. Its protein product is CASSQDGQTMNTEAFF.

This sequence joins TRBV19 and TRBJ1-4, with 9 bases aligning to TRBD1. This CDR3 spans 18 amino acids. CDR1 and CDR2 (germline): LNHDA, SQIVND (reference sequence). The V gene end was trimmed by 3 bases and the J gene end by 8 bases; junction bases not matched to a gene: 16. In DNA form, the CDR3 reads TGTGCCAGTAGTATCCTTCCGGGACAGGGTAGTTCTAGGGAAAAACTGTTTTTT. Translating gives CASSILPGQGSSREKLFF.

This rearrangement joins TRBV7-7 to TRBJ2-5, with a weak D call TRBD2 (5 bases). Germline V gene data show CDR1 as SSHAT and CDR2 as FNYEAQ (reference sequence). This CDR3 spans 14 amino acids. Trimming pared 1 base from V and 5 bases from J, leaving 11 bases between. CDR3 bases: TGTGCCAGCAGCTTAGACCGGGGAGAGGAGACCCAGTACTTC. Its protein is CASSLDRGEETQYF.

The DNA for the CDR3 is TGCGCCAGCAGCCAAGTAATGGGTGCCGGCGGGAGGGGAGGTGAGCAGTTCTTC. This sequence encodes CASSQVMGAGGRGGEQFF. The V and J genes are TRBV4-1 and TRBJ2-1; 9 bases align to TRBD2. V lost 1 base and J lost 9; bases outside the gene matches: 16. Germline CDR1 and CDR2: MGHRA and YSYEKL. The CDR3 consists of 18 residues.